The source of this TCR beta chain is a study of molecular identifiers for immune sequencing clone quantification. Sorting selected naive CD8 T cells with a CD8+CD4-CCR7+CD45RA+ phenotype. In this sample, this clonotype turned up many times. Its target is unknown. Study results and caveats: In cases of identical TCR molecules sharing a barcode, highly expanded clone sizes could be underestimated.

V shed 0 bases and J 3 bases; nucleotides not matched to a gene: 8. The CDR3 is made up of 17 amino acids. Germline assignment: CDR1 MNHEY and CDR2 SVGEGT. Bulk TCR library preparation followed previously described methods with listed TCR primers. TCRdb processed the PCR reads anew with MiXCR; each CDR3 protein has one entry. Among about 640,000 distinct CDR3 sequences, 15% to 20% were seen once, and the ten largest hold roughly 0.9%. The source of this sequence is a human donor in good health. Some libraries in this study had Jurkat cell RNA spiked in. This chain connects TRBV6-2 or TRBV6-3 to TRBJ2-3; 8 nucleotides line up with TRBD2. Sequenced input: naive CD8+ T cells from blood, with Jurkat cell RNA spiked in. Subset in this sample: FACS-sorted CD8+CD4-CCR7+CD45RA+ naive T cells. CDR3 sequence: CASSYSLIASGTDTQYF. Written as DNA, the CDR3 is TGTGCCAGCAGTTACTCGTTAATTGCTAGCGGGACAGATACGCAGTATTTT.